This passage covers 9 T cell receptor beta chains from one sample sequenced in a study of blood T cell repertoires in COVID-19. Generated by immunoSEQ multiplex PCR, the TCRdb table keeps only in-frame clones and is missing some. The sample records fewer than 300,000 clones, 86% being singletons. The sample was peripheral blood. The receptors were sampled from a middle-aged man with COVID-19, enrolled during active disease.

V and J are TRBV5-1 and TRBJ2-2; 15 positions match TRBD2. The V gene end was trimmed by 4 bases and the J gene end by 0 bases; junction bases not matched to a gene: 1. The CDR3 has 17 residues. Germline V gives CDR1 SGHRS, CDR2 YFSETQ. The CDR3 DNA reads TGCGCCAGCAGCCGGACTAGCGGGGGGGCGAACACCGGGGAGCTGTTTTTT. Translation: CASSRTSGGANTGELFF.

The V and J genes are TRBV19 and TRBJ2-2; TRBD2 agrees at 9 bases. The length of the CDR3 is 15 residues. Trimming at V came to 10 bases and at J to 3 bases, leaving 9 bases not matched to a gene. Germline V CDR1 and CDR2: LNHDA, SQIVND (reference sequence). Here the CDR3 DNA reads TGTGCCACCAGGAGGGGACTAGCCCACACCGGGGAGCTGTTTTTT. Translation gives CATRRGLAHTGELFF. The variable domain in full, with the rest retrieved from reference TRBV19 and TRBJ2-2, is DGGITQSPKYLFRKEGQNVTLSCEQNLNHDAMYWYRQDPGQGLRLIYYSQIVNDFQKGDIAEGYSVSREKKESFPLTVTSAQKNPTAFYLCATRRGLAHTGELFFGEGSRLTVL.

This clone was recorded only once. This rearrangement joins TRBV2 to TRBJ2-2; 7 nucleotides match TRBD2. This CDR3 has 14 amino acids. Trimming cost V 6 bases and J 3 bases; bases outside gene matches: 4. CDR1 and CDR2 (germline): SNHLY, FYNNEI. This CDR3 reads CASRAGDYTGELFF. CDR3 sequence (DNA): TGTGCCAGCAGGGCGGGGGACTACACCGGGGAGCTGTTTTTT.

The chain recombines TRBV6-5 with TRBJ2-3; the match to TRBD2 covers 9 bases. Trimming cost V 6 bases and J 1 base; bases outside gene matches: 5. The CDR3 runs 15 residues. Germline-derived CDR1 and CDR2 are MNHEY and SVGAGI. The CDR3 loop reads CASRDIAGGTDTQYF. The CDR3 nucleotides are TGTGCCAGCAGGGATATAGCGGGGGGCACAGATACGCAGTATTTT.

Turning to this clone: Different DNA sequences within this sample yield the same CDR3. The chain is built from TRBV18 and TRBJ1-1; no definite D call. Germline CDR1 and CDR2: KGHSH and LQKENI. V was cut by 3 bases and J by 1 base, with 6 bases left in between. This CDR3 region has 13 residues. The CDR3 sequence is CASSPGGNTEAFF. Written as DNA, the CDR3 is TGTGCCAGCTCACCCGGTGGGAACACTGAAGCTTTCTTT.

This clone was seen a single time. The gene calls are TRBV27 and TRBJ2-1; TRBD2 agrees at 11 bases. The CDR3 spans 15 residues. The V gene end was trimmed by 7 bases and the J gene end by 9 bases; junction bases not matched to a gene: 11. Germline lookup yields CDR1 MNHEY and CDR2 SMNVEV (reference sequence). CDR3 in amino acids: CASNHLAGGPGEQFF. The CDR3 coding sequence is TGTGCCAGCAATCACTTAGCGGGAGGGCCGGGTGAGCAGTTCTTC.

Here the CDR3 reads CASSLEGAAYGYTF. As DNA, the CDR3 is TGTGCCAGCAGCTTAGAAGGGGCAGCCTATGGCTACACCTTC. The gene calls are TRBV7-8 and TRBJ1-2; maybe TRBD1 (5 bases). The CDR3 spans 14 residues. The V end lost 1 base, the J end lost 4 bases, and 10 bases lay between the germline ends. Germline values: CDR1 SGHVS, CDR2 FQNEAQ.

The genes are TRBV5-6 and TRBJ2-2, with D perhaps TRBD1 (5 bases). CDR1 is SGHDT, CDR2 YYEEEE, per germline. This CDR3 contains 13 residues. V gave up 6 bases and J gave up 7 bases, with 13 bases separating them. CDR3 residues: CASTLGAVGELFF. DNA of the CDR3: TGTGCCAGCACCCTAGGGGCGGTCGGGGAGCTGTTTTTT.

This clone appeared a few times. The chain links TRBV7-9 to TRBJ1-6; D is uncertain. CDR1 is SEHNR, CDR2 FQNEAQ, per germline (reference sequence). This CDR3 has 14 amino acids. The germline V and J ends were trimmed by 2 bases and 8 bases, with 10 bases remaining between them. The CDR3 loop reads CASSLTTADSPLHF. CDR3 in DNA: TGTGCCAGCAGCTTAACAACAGCGGATTCACCCCTCCACTTT.